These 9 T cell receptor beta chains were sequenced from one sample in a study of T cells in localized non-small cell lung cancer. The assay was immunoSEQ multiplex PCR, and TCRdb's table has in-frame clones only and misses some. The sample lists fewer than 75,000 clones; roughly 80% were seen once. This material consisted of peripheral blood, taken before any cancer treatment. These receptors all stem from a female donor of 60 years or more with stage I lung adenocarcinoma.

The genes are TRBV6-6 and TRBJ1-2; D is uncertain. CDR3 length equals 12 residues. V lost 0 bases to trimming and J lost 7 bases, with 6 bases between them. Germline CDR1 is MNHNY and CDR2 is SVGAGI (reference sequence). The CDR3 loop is CASSYSTGGYTF. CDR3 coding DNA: TGTGCCAGCAGTTACTCGACGGGTGGCTACACCTTC.

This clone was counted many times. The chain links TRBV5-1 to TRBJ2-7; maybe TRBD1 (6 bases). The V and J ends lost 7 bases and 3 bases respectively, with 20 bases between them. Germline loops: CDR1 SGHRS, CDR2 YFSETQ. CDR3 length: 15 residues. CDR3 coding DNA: TGCGCCAGCGAGCAGACCCCGGACAGCAGCTACGAGCAGTACTTC. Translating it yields CASEQTPDSSYEQYF.

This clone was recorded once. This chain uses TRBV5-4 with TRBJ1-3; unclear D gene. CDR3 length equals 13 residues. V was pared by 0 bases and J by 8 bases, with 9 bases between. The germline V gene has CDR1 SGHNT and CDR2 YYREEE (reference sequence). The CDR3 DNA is TGTGCCAGCAGCTTGGCGGGTGGGCACACCATATATTTT. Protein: CASSLAGGHTIYF.

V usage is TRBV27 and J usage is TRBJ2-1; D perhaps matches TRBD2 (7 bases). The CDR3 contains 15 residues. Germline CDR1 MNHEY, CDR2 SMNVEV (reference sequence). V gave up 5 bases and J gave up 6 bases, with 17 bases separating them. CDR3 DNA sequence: TGTGCCAGCAGTCTAAGCGGACTAGGGGGCAATGAGCAGTTCTTC. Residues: CASSLSGLGGNEQFF.

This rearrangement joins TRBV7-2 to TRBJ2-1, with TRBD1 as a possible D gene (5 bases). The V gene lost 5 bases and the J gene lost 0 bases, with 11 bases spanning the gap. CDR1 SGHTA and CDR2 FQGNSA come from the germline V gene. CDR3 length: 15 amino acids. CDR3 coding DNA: TGTGCCAGCAGCCTCAGGGCTAGCTCCTACAATGAGCAGTTCTTC. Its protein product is CASSLRASSYNEQFF.

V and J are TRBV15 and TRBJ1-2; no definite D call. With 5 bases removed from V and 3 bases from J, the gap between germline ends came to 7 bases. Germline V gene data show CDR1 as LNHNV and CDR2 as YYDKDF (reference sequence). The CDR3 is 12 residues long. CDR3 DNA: TGTGCCACCAGCGTCCGGGACTATGGCTACACCTTC. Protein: CATSVRDYGYTF. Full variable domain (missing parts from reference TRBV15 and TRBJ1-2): DAMVIQNPRYQVTQFGKPVTLSCSQTLNHNVMYWYQQKSSQAPKLLFHYYDKDFNNEADTPDNFQSRRPNTSFCFLDIRSPGLGDTAMYLCATSVRDYGYTFGSGTRLTVV.

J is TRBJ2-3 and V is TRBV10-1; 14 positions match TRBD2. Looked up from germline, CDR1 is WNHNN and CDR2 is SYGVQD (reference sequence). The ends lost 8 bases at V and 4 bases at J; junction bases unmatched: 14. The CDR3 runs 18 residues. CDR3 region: CASWMGLAGVVRADTQYF. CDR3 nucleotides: TGCGCCAGCTGGATGGGACTAGCGGGGGTCGTGAGAGCAGATACGCAGTATTTT.

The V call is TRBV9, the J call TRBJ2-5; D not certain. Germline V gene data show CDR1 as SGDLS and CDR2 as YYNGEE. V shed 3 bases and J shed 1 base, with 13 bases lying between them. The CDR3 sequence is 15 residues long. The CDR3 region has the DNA TGTGCCAGCAGCGCGACCCCTACCGCCCAAGAGACCCAGTACTTC. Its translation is CASSATPTAQETQYF.

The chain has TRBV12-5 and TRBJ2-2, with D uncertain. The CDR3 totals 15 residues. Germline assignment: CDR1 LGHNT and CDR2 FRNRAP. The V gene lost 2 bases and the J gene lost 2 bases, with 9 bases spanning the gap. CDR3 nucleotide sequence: TGTGCTAGTGGTTTGTCACTATCAAACACCGGGGAGCTGTTTTTT. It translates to CASGLSLSNTGELFF.